This T cell receptor beta chain comes out of a study of cytotoxic CD8 clonotypes in ibrutinib-treated CLL. Comment on this clone: Its cognate antigen is unknown.

Data came from immunoSEQ multiplex PCR; TCRdb stores just in-frame clones and leaves some out. The profile shows approximately 300,000 clones, about 80% of them singletons. Overall study results and limits: Clonality was elevated at ibrutinib response and had returned toward baseline at progression. Circulating CD8+ T-cell counts were tracked by baseline clonality, which exceeded that of age-matched healthy donors. Sampling times, which were not matched between the groups, differed between sustained-remission patients and progressing patients.

With 6 bases clipped from V and 5 bases from J, the junction kept 6 bases outside the gene matches. In germline, CDR1 is SGHTA, CDR2 FQGNSA. The CDR3 totals 13 residues. This clonotype was sampled from a human donor with chronic lymphocytic leukemia. The specimen comprised PBMCs, sampled before ibrutinib treatment. The rearrangement joins TRBV7-2 to TRBJ1-2; 7 nucleotides align to TRBD1. CDR3 sequence: CASRKDRNYGYTF. CDR3 sequence (DNA): TGTGCCAGCAGGAAGGACAGGAATTATGGCTACACCTTC.